Below, one TCR beta chain is given with its context. What it binds is unknown. The sample originates from a study of cytomegalovirus exposure and HLA in healthy donors. Study-wide findings and caveats: Later on, a genetic analysis was performed. It linked a missense variant in DCLRE1C with V- and J-gene trimming of TCR beta. Excluded were some V segments that proved indistinguishable, including TRBV6-2 and TRBV6-3. An analysis was carried out at a later point. It showed that HLA-associated TCR beta chains were more clonally expanded than equally common non-associated chains.

Germline V gene sequence: CDR1 GTSNPN, CDR2 SVGIG (reference sequence). The J segment lost 6 bases and the V segment lost 2 bases, leaving 9 bases of the junction unmatched. The CDR3 consists of 16 residues. The study ran its PCR with 60 Vbeta and 13 Jbeta primers. Sequencing was performed with immunoSEQ multiplex PCR; in TCRdb, only in-frame clones are kept and a portion is missing. The sample records roughly 130,000 clones, 61% being singletons. V gene TRBV30 combines with J gene TRBJ2-1; TRBD2 agrees at 11 bases. The sample was PBMCs. This clonotype was sampled from a male donor in good health and CMV-seronegative. CDR3 residues: CAWSPMTSGDRNEQFF. Written as DNA, the CDR3 is TGTGCCTGGAGTCCGATGACTAGCGGGGACCGCAATGAGCAGTTCTTC.